This T cell receptor beta chain was captured by sequencing in a study of graft-versus-host responses after intestinal transplantation. Whole-study context: As for transplant type, recipients had multivisceral, liver-intestinal, or isolated intestinal grafts. Anti-thymocyte globulin served as induction for all recipients, who then took tacrolimus and steroids for approximately three years.

TCRdb's table, derived via immunoSEQ multiplex PCR, lists solely in-frame clones and lacks some. This sample has roughly 77,000 clones, with around 89% found just once. Concerning this clone itself: Its antigen is not known.

The clonotype was recovered from a human donor who received an intestinal transplant. This material consisted of unstimulated CD8+ T cells sorted from spleen or lymph node cells, taken before intestinal transplant.

The CDR3 nucleotides read TGTGCCAGCAGTGGAGGTAGCCGCACAGATACGCAGTATTTT. Its translation: CASSGGSRTDTQYF. V and J are TRBV2 and TRBJ2-3; the D is unclear. The CDR3 is made up of 14 amino acids. CDR1 is SNHLY, CDR2 FYNNEI, per germline. Trimming took off 4 bases at V and 1 base at J, with 9 bases between the two ends.